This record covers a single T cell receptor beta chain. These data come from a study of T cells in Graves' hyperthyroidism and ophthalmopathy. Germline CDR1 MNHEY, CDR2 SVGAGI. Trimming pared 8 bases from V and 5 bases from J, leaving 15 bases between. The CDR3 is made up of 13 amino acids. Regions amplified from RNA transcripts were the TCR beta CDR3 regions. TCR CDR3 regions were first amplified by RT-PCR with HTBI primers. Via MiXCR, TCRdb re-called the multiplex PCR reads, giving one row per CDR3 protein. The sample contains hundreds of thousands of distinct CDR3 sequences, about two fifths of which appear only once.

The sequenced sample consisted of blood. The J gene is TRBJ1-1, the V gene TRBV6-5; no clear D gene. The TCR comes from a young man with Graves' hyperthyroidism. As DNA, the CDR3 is TGTGCCAGCGGATACTCTGCGGGGACTGAAGCTTTCTTT. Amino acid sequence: CASGYSAGTEAFF.